These 13 T cell receptor beta chains were all obtained from the same sample, sequenced in a study of T cell responses to AZD1222 COVID-19 vaccine. TCRdb's table, derived via immunoSEQ multiplex PCR, lists solely in-frame clones and lacks some. The sample lists 150,000 or so clones, roughly 91% seen once, with 1.4% in the top ten. The sequencing here drew on peripheral blood, taken on day 0 of AZD1222 vaccination. These receptors all stem from an adult in good health.

The chain uses TRBV6-5 and TRBJ2-5; no reliable D call. V was clipped by 2 bases and J by 0 bases, with 7 bases between them. From germline, CDR1 is MNHEY and CDR2 SVGAGI. This CDR3 has 14 residues. The CDR3 loop reads CASSYNRNQETQYF. CDR3 bases: TGTGCCAGCAGTTACAACAGAAACCAAGAGACCCAGTACTTC.

The chain joins TRBV9 to TRBJ1-2, with D perhaps TRBD1 (5 bases). The V gene's germline CDR1 is SGDLS and CDR2 YYNGEE. V lost 0 bases and J lost 3, with 18 bases in between. The CDR3 consists of 17 residues. The CDR3: CASSVGPSGGYDYGYTF. Written as DNA, the CDR3 is TGTGCCAGCAGCGTAGGACCGTCGGGGGGTTACGACTATGGCTACACCTTC.

This chain connects TRBV9 to TRBJ2-1, with 10 positions matching TRBD2. The CDR3 runs 15 residues. J lost 10 bases, V lost 0 bases, and 7 bases had no gene match. Germline lookup yields CDR1 SGDLS and CDR2 YYNGEE. CDR3 DNA: TGTGCCAGCAGCGTAGGACTAGCGGGTCAGGGGGAGCAGTTCTTC. Protein sequence: CASSVGLAGQGEQFF.

The chain couples TRBV7-9 to TRBJ1-4, with a weak D call TRBD1 (5 bases). Between the trimmed V and J ends, which lost 4 bases and 5 bases, there was a span of 11 bases. The germline gives CDR1 SEHNR, CDR2 FQNEAQ (reference sequence). This CDR3 spans 14 amino acids. This CDR3 is CASSSQGFNEKLFF. CDR3 DNA: TGTGCCAGCAGCTCCCAGGGCTTCAATGAAAAACTGTTTTTT.

The chain is built from TRBV7-2 and TRBJ2-2; TRBD2 might be the D (5 bases). Trimming took off 4 bases at V and 5 bases at J, with 11 bases between the two ends. The CDR3 consists of 14 residues. CDR1 is SGHTA and CDR2 is FQGNSA in the germline V gene. The CDR3 nucleotides are TGTGCCAGCAGCTCCCGGACGGGGACCGGGGAGCTGTTTTTT. It yields the protein CASSSRTGTGELFF.

This rearrangement joins TRBV11-3 to TRBJ2-1; 10 nucleotides match TRBD1. This CDR3 comprises 15 residues. Germline assignment: CDR1 SGHNT and CDR2 YENEEA. With V trimmed by 7 bases and J by 11 bases, 14 bases remained unmatched. CDR3 sequence: CASTFEGQGLWKQFF. The CDR3 region has the DNA TGTGCCAGCACCTTTGAGGGACAGGGGTTATGGAAGCAGTTCTTC.

This rearrangement joins TRBV19 to TRBJ1-1; TRBD1 aligns across 7 bases. The CDR3 is made up of 14 amino acids. Trimming at V came to 7 bases and at J to 5 bases, leaving 10 bases not matched to a gene. CDR1 and CDR2 (germline): LNHDA, SQIVND (reference sequence). For the CDR3, the DNA is TGTGCCAGTAACCAGGGGGTAGGGGAGACTGAAGCTTTCTTT. Translated, it gives CASNQGVGETEAFF. Looking up the rest from reference TRBV19 and TRBJ1-1 gives the full variable domain: DGGITQSPKYLFRKEGQNVTLSCEQNLNHDAMYWYRQDPGQGLRLIYYSQIVNDFQKGDIAEGYSVSREKKESFPLTVTSAQKNPTAFYLCASNQGVGETEAFFGQGTRLTVV.

In its sample, this clone was seen once. The chain carries TRBV13 and TRBJ1-2; 9 bases are a match to TRBD1. Germline V lookup: CDR1 PRHDT, CDR2 FYEKMQ (reference sequence). The CDR3 is made up of 16 amino acids. Trimming cost V 1 base and J 4 bases; bases outside gene matches: 7. CDR3 sequence reads: CASSLEPSTGGYGYTF. CDR3 bases: TGTGCCAGCAGCTTAGAACCCTCGACAGGGGGCTATGGCTACACCTTC.

The J gene is TRBJ1-2, the V gene TRBV7-2; TRBD1 aligns across 11 bases. The junction had 9 bases not matched to a gene; V was cut back by 5 bases and J by 4 bases. The CDR3 runs 16 residues. Germline V gene data show CDR1 as SGHTA and CDR2 as FQGNSA. DNA of the CDR3: TGTGCCAGCAGCCCAGAGGGACAGGGGGGGATCTATGGCTACACCTTC. Translating it yields CASSPEGQGGIYGYTF.

This chain connects TRBV5-8 to TRBJ2-6; D may correspond to TRBD1 or TRBD2 (6 bases each). CDR1 SGHTS and CDR2 YDEGEE come from the germline V gene. The CDR3 is made up of 15 amino acids. V gave up 6 bases and J gave up 2 bases, with 12 bases separating them. The CDR3 coding sequence is TGTGCCAGCACCTTAGGGGGGACTGGGGCCAACGTCCTGACTTTC. This sequence encodes CASTLGGTGANVLTF.

The chain couples TRBV6-4 to TRBJ2-3; TRBD2 matches at 8 bases. Germline-derived CDR1 and CDR2 are MRHNA and SNTAGT. After removal of 6 bases from V and 3 bases from J, the junction contained 5 bases not matched to a gene. This CDR3 contains 14 residues. CDR3 nucleotide sequence: TGTGCCAGCAGAGGCGAGCGGGAGACAGATACGCAGTATTTT. Amino acid sequence: CASRGERETDTQYF.

This sequence joins TRBV30 and TRBJ2-7, with TRBD1 matching over 7 bases. Trimming cost V 3 bases and J 4 bases; bases outside gene matches: 3. Per germline, CDR1 GTSNPN and CDR2 SVGIG (reference sequence). The CDR3 length is 12 residues. CDR3 sequence (DNA): TGTGCCTGGAGCCAGGGGGTGTACGAGCAGTACTTC. Translation gives CAWSQGVYEQYF.

The chain carries TRBV5-1 and TRBJ1-2; 9 nucleotides line up with TRBD1. The J segment lost 0 bases and the V segment lost 4 bases, leaving 7 bases of the junction unmatched. The CDR3 spans 16 residues. The germline V gene encodes CDR1 SGHRS and CDR2 YFSETQ. This CDR3 is CASSPGQGYANYGYTF. The CDR3 coding sequence is TGCGCCAGCAGCCCGGGACAGGGCTACGCTAACTATGGCTACACCTTC.